The next 25 T cell receptor beta chains were all read from a single sample in a study of CD8 T cells in Susac syndrome. It was with random hexamers that roughly 0.45 to 1 ug RNA was reverse transcribed. Each CDR3 protein is one row after TCRdb ran MiXCR on the immunoSEQ multiplex PCR reads. The sample lists about 300,000 distinct CDR3 sequences; about 82% were seen once. The sequenced material came from CD8+ T cells from PBMCs. Every receptor here comes from a human donor with multiple sclerosis.

This clonotype was seen just once. The chain recombines TRBV4-1 with TRBJ1-1; D remains ambiguous. The CDR3 contains 11 residues. The V gene's germline CDR1 is MGHRA and CDR2 YSYEKL. Trimming left V 3 bases short and J 6 bases short, with 5 bases between. CDR3 protein: CASSQRSEAFF. CDR3 sequence (DNA): TGCGCCAGCAGCCAGAGGTCTGAAGCTTTCTTT.

The chain employs TRBV20-1 and TRBJ2-7; D call uncertain. V gave up 0 bases and J gave up 2 bases, with 14 bases separating them. Germline CDR1 and CDR2: DFQATT and SNEGSKA (reference sequence). The length of the CDR3 is 15 residues. CDR3 coding DNA: TGCAGTGCTAGAGATGCATCGGCCCTAGCCTACGAGCAGTACTTC. This gives the protein CSARDASALAYEQYF.

CDR3 region: CASSQLTGTVNGYEQYF. The CDR3 DNA follows: TGCGCCAGCAGCCAATTAACGGGGACAGTCAACGGGTACGAGCAGTACTTC. The V and J genes are TRBV4-3 and TRBJ2-7; 7 bases are shared with TRBD1. This CDR3 is built from 17 residues. Trimming took 2 bases from V and 4 from J; bases not matched to a gene: 14. Germline lookup yields CDR1 LGHNA and CDR2 YSLEER.

The chain joins TRBV19 to TRBJ1-5; D ambiguous. The CDR3 totals 14 residues. V dropped 7 bases and J dropped 0 bases, with 10 bases sitting between them. Germline loops: CDR1 LNHDA, CDR2 SQIVND (reference sequence). This CDR3 is CASNRQISNQPQHF. The CDR3 DNA reads TGTGCCAGTAACCGACAAATTAGCAATCAGCCCCAGCATTTT. Drawing the rest from reference TRBV19 and TRBJ1-5, the complete variable domain is DGGITQSPKYLFRKEGQNVTLSCEQNLNHDAMYWYRQDPGQGLRLIYYSQIVNDFQKGDIAEGYSVSREKKESFPLTVTSAQKNPTAFYLCASNRQISNQPQHFGDGTRLSIL.

V is TRBV4-1 and J is TRBJ1-1, with D perhaps matching TRBD1 (5 bases). Deletions cut 6 bases from V and 7 bases from J, with 9 bases between. From germline, CDR1 is MGHRA and CDR2 YSYEKL. The CDR3 covers 11 residues. This CDR3 reads CASRRGSEAFF. The CDR3 nucleotides are TGCGCCAGCAGACGGGGCAGTGAAGCTTTCTTT.

This chain connects TRBV4-1 to TRBJ2-7; a weak D match, TRBD1 (5 bases). Trimming cost V 1 base and J 4 bases, with 14 bases left between them. The length of the CDR3 is 15 residues. In germline, CDR1 is MGHRA, CDR2 YSYEKL. Here the CDR3 reads CASSQGLGPTYEQYF. The DNA for the CDR3 is TGCGCCAGCAGCCAAGGTCTGGGGCCGACTTACGAGCAGTACTTC.

The rearrangement uses TRBV6-2 or TRBV6-3 and TRBJ2-1; 9 bases are a match to TRBD1. Per germline, CDR1 MNHEY and CDR2 SVGEGT. The junction had 4 bases not matched to a gene; V was cut back by 2 bases and J by 8 bases. This CDR3 region has 14 residues. As DNA, the CDR3 is TGTGCCAGCAGTTACCCACAGGGGGCGGATGAGCAGTTCTTC. Translating it yields CASSYPQGADEQFF.

The V call is TRBV5-6, the J call TRBJ1-2; no clear D. The germline CDR1 and CDR2 sequences are SGHDT and YYEEEE. This CDR3 is built from 17 residues. The V and J ends lost 2 bases and 4 bases respectively, with 21 bases between them. CDR3: CASSFSESGKTGYGYTF. CDR3 bases: TGTGCCAGCAGCTTTAGTGAGTCGGGTAAAACTGGCTATGGCTACACCTTC.

The chain is built from TRBV29-1 and TRBJ2-1; D uncertain. The CDR3 extends over 14 amino acids. CDR1 and CDR2 (germline): SQVTM, ANQGSEA. With 4 bases removed from V and 3 bases from J, the gap between germline ends came to 13 bases. The CDR3 reads CSVVDLSYYNEQFF. The DNA of the CDR3 is TGCAGCGTTGTTGACCTCAGTTACTACAATGAGCAGTTCTTC.

The chain has TRBV7-6 and TRBJ2-3, with 7 bases fitting TRBD2. After removal of 5 bases from V and 2 bases from J, the junction contained 7 bases not matched to a gene. CDR1 SGHVS and CDR2 FNYEAQ come from the germline V gene. The length of the CDR3 is 15 residues. The chain's CDR3 is CASSESSGNTDTQYF. CDR3 DNA sequence: TGTGCCAGCAGCGAATCTAGCGGCAACACAGATACGCAGTATTTT.

The CDR3 DNA reads as TGTGCCAGCAGCTTCCCGGGACAGTCCTACGAGCAGTACTTC. As protein: CASSFPGQSYEQYF. The chain employs TRBV7-2 and TRBJ2-7; 7 bases map to TRBD1. This CDR3 spans 14 amino acids. V trimming: 3 bases; J trimming: 1 base; junction bases outside the gene matches: 3. Germline V gene sequence: CDR1 SGHTA, CDR2 FQGNSA.

The chain has TRBV4-3 and TRBJ2-7; D possibly uses TRBD1 or TRBD2 (5 bases each). V lost 2 bases to trimming and J lost 2 bases, with 10 bases between them. CDR3 length: 14 amino acids. Germline loops: CDR1 LGHNA, CDR2 YSLEER. In nucleotides, the CDR3 is TGCGCCAGCAGCCAACGGGGCGGAACCTACGAGCAGTACTTC. Translation gives CASSQRGGTYEQYF.

CDR3 residues: CASSGTGWGNTIYF. CDR3 DNA: TGTGCCAGCAGCGGGACAGGGTGGGGAAACACCATATATTTT. The chain combines TRBV13 with TRBJ1-3; 9 bases line up with TRBD1. The CDR3 spans 14 residues. The junction had 3 bases not matched to a gene; V was cut back by 5 bases and J by 4 bases. Per the germline V gene, CDR1 is PRHDT and CDR2 is FYEKMQ (reference sequence).

J is TRBJ1-5 and V is TRBV4-1; D remains unclear. This CDR3 spans 13 amino acids. The germline CDR1 and CDR2 sequences are MGHRA and YSYEKL. Between the trimmed V and J ends, which lost 3 bases and 4 bases, there was a span of 7 bases. The CDR3 DNA is TGCGCCAGCAGCCACGGCGGGAATCAGCCCCAGCATTTT. It is translated as CASSHGGNQPQHF.

The chain carries TRBV28 and TRBJ2-7; 10 bases match TRBD2. The CDR3 has 15 residues. Looked up from germline, CDR1 is MDHEN and CDR2 is SYDVKM. The V and J ends lost 6 bases and 1 base, in that order; junction bases with no gene match: 6. CDR3 sequence reads: CASRPGLADSYEQYF. The CDR3 DNA sequence: TGTGCCAGCAGGCCCGGACTAGCGGATTCCTACGAGCAGTACTTC.

The J gene is TRBJ2-5, the V gene TRBV24-1; no clear D. Between the trimmed V and J ends, which lost 3 bases and 2 bases, there was a span of 9 bases. CDR3 length: 14 residues. Germline V CDR1 and CDR2: KGHDR, SFDVKD. CDR3 residues: CATSDSAGQETQYF. DNA of the CDR3: TGTGCCACCAGTGATAGCGCCGGTCAAGAGACCCAGTACTTC.

This chain links TRBV7-9 with TRBJ1-4; 7 bases map to TRBD1. Germline assignment: CDR1 SEHNR and CDR2 FQNEAQ (reference sequence). The CDR3 runs to 16 residues. With 1 base clipped from V and 4 bases from J, the junction kept 6 bases outside the gene matches. The chain's CDR3 is CASSLGTGVVNEKLFF. CDR3 nucleotide sequence: TGTGCCAGCAGCTTAGGGACAGGTGTTGTTAATGAAAAACTGTTTTTT.

This clonotype has only a few counts. The rearrangement links TRBV6-1 to TRBJ2-7, with D perhaps TRBD2 (6 bases). Germline V lookup: CDR1 MNHNS, CDR2 SASEGT. The CDR3 extends over 14 amino acids. V dropped 5 bases and J dropped 5 bases, with 16 bases sitting between them. CDR3 sequence (DNA): TGTGCCAGCAGTAGGGGACTGTGGGCCGACGAGCAGTACTTC. Translating it yields CASSRGLWADEQYF.

The V and J genes are TRBV28 and TRBJ1-5, with a weak D call TRBD1 (5 bases). The CDR3 is made up of 14 amino acids. V was clipped by 3 bases and J by 3 bases, with 9 bases between them. From germline, CDR1 is MDHEN and CDR2 SYDVKM. DNA for the CDR3: TGTGCCAGCAGTTTGGCAGGGCCCAATCAGCCCCAGCATTTT. Translating gives CASSLAGPNQPQHF.

The chain recombines TRBV4-3 with TRBJ1-4; unclear D gene. This CDR3 is 15 amino acids long. In germline, CDR1 is LGHNA, CDR2 YSLEER. V lost 3 bases and J 8 bases, leaving 16 bases between the germline ends. CDR3 sequence (DNA): TGCGCCAGCAGCCACCCCGGGGAGCCTCGAGAAAAACTGTTTTTT. Its protein product is CASSHPGEPREKLFF.

This chain uses TRBV18 with TRBJ1-1, with 7 bases that match TRBD1. This CDR3 spans 16 amino acids. With V trimmed by 3 bases and J by 6 bases, 13 bases remained unmatched. Germline V lookup: CDR1 KGHSH, CDR2 LQKENI. CDR3 coding DNA: TGTGCCAGCTCACCCCGTCAGGGGGGCCGTATCCCTGAAGCTTTCTTT. Translation: CASSPRQGGRIPEAFF.

The V gene is TRBV6-1, the J gene TRBJ2-2; TRBD2 matches at 12 bases. V shed 4 bases, J shed 7 bases, and the junction held 10 bases outside the gene matches. Germline CDR1 is MNHNS and CDR2 is SASEGT. The CDR3 is 17 residues long. The chain's CDR3 is CASSALAGGPIIGELFF. In nucleotides, the CDR3 is TGTGCCAGCAGTGCGCTAGCGGGAGGGCCTATAATCGGGGAGCTGTTTTTT.

The chain couples TRBV11-2 to TRBJ2-3; D perhaps matches TRBD1 (8 bases). Trimming removed 5 bases from V and 2 bases from J, with 17 bases in between. Per germline, CDR1 SGHAT and CDR2 FQNNGV. The CDR3 totals 16 residues. The CDR3 reads CASSPQQGGTTDTQYF. In nucleotides, the CDR3 is TGTGCCAGCAGCCCTCAACAGGGGGGGACCACAGATACGCAGTATTTT.

This clonotype turned up a few times. The chain joins TRBV7-9 to TRBJ2-7, with 9 bases matching TRBD2. CDR3 length: 16 residues. The germline V gene has CDR1 SEHNR and CDR2 FQNEAQ (reference sequence). V shed 5 bases, J shed 3 bases, and the junction held 11 bases outside the gene matches. The CDR3 DNA follows: TGTGCCAGCAGCCCTATCGCCGGACTAGCGTTCTACGAGCAGTACTTC. This sequence encodes CASSPIAGLAFYEQYF.

The V call is TRBV27, the J call TRBJ2-7, with 10 bases that match TRBD2. Germline CDR1 MNHEY, CDR2 SMNVEV (reference sequence). The CDR3 is 15 amino acids. Trimming cost V 2 bases and J 4 bases; bases outside gene matches: 5. This chain's CDR3 is CASSLASGSVYEQYF. In DNA form, the CDR3 reads TGTGCCAGCAGTTTAGCTAGCGGGAGTGTATACGAGCAGTACTTC.